Listed below are T cell receptor beta chains from one sample, sequenced in a study of metastatic and nonmetastatic thyroid tumors. TCRdb re-called the PCR reads with MiXCR. The sample yields 30,000 to 35,000 clones, roughly 19% seen once. Specimen: blood. The origin of the receptors is a female donor with papillary thyroid cancer or a benign thyroid nodule (not recorded which). Some clones in this sample may be carry-over from other donors' samples. Each CDR3 is given with its conserved first and last residue. A D gene is named only where the DNA matches it firmly. Clone size is stated in some rows and not others, as once, few, many or a class when expanded.

TRBV20-1	NA	many	TRBJ2-7	TGCAGTGCTAGCCCAGGGTCCTCCTACGAGCAGTACTTC	CSASPGSSYEQYF
TRBV9	NA	many	TRBJ2-7	TGTGCCAGCAGCGTAGGTGGGGAGCAGTACTTC	CASSVGGEQYF
TRBV20-1	NA	NA	TRBJ1-4	TGCAGTGCTGAATCCGTCCAGCTGAATGAAAAACTGTTTTTT	CSAESVQLNEKLFF
TRBV6-2/TRBV6-3	NA	once	TRBJ1-4	TGTGCCATCAGGAACGACAGAGAAAATGCAAAACTGTTTTTT	CAIRNDRENAKLFF
TRBV6-6	TRBD1	few	TRBJ1-3	TGTGCCAGCAGTCCTACCGCCGTGACAGGGGGCTCTGGAAACACCATATATTTT	CASSPTAVTGGSGNTIYF
TRBV5-1	NA	NA	TRBJ2-2	TGCGCCAGCAGCTTTACTAGGGGACCCACCGGGGAGCTGTTTTTT	CASSFTRGPTGELFF
TRBV14	TRBD1	many	TRBJ1-1	TGTGCCAGCAGCCAAGTCGGGACAGGGAACACTGAAGCTTTCTTT	CASSQVGTGNTEAFF
TRBV4-2	TRBD1	many	TRBJ1-2	TGTGCCAGCAGCCCTTTGGGACAGGGGGCTGAAAGGCGCGGCTACACCTTC	CASSPLGQGAERRGYTF
TRBV12-3/TRBV12-4	NA	few	TRBJ1-2	TGTGCCAGCAGCCCCGGGACGGTTGGGGGCTACACCTTC	CASSPGTVGGYTF
TRBV5-1	NA	NA	TRBJ2-2	TGCGCCAGCAGCTTGGTATCGCCCACGGGCCCACTGTACCACACCGGGGAGCTGTTTTTT	CASSLVSPTGPLYHTGELFF
TRBV2	TRBD2	few	TRBJ2-5	TGTGCCAGCGCTACTCTTAGCGGGAGTTCCGAGACCCAGTACTTC	CASATLSGSSETQYF
TRBV2	TRBD2	NA	TRBJ2-1	TGTGCCAGCAGTGCTTTAGCGGGAGGGGATGAGCAGTTCTTC	CASSALAGGDEQFF
TRBV7-2	NA	many	TRBJ1-3	TGTGCCAGCAGCCCCCCCCTAAACTCTGGAAACACCATATATTTT	CASSPPLNSGNTIYF
TRBV11-1	TRBD2	many	TRBJ2-1	TGTGCCAGCAGCCTTAGGACTAGCGGATGGGATGAGCAGTTCTTC	CASSLRTSGWDEQFF
TRBV2	TRBD1	many	TRBJ2-5	TGTGCCAGCAGCCTCGAAGGGGGCCCGATGGTGTTGGAGACCCAGTACTTC	CASSLEGGPMVLETQYF
TRBV7-2	NA	NA	TRBJ2-3	TGTGCCAGCTCGGAAGGGACTCGAGGTACGCAGTATTTT	CASSEGTRGTQYF
TRBV2	NA	NA	TRBJ2-2	TGTGCCAGCAGAGGAATGGCAGCGAACACCGGGGAGCTGTTTTTT	CASRGMAANTGELFF
TRBV19	NA	many	TRBJ1-2	TGTGCCAGTAGTTCCCCTTCGCTGACGACTAACTATGGCTACACCTTC	CASSSPSLTTNYGYTF
TRBV7-9	NA	few	TRBJ1-2	TGTGCCGGCAGGTCACAGGCGTATGGCTACACCTTC	CAGRSQAYGYTF
TRBV27	NA	many	TRBJ1-5	TGTGCCAGCAGCTGGGGCCGCAATCAGCCCCAGCATTTT	CASSWGRNQPQHF
TRBV19	NA	many	TRBJ1-2	TGTGCCAGTAGTATCACAGGGCACAGAGGTGATGGCTACACCTTC	CASSITGHRGDGYTF
TRBV10-3	NA	many	TRBJ2-3	TGTGCCATCGTCGACAGCCCCGGCACAGATACGCAGTATTTT	CAIVDSPGTDTQYF
TRBV18	TRBD2	many	TRBJ2-1	TGTGCCAGCTCACCGGGCGGGGGGGACTACAATGAGCAGTTCTTC	CASSPGGGDYNEQFF
TRBV2	NA	many	TRBJ1-3	TGTGCCAGCAGAGTACAGACCTCTGGAAACACCATATATTTT	CASRVQTSGNTIYF
TRBV11-2	NA	NA	TRBJ2-7	TGTGCCAGCAGCCCCTCCTTGCTCGAGCAGTACTTC	CASSPSLLEQYF
TRBV7-8	NA	NA	TRBJ2-2	TGTGCCAGCAGCCCATCCGGACAGAACACCGGGGAGCTGTTTTTT	CASSPSGQNTGELFF
TRBV6-4	TRBD1	many	TRBJ1-1	TGTGCCAGCAGTGAGGACAGGGGCATGAACACTGAAGCTTTCTTT	CASSEDRGMNTEAFF
TRBV6-1	TRBD1	many	TRBJ1-2	TGTGCCAGCACCCCTCCAGGGGGATCCTATGGCTACACCTTC	CASTPPGGSYGYTF
TRBV6-5	NA	many	TRBJ2-3	TGTGCCAGCAGCTACGATCTATTCGGAGATACGCAGTATTTT	CASSYDLFGDTQYF
TRBV11-3	NA	many	TRBJ2-1	TGTGCCAGCAGCTTGGGCAGGGGATCCAATGAGCAGTTCTTC	CASSLGRGSNEQFF
TRBV20-1	NA	many	TRBJ2-3	TGCAGTGCTAGCCCCTCCGGGACAGATACGCAGTATTTT	CSASPSGTDTQYF
TRBV6-5	NA	many	TRBJ1-3	TGTGCCAGCAGTTACACCTGGGCCCACTCTGGAAACACCATATATTTT	CASSYTWAHSGNTIYF